This T cell receptor beta chain originates from a study of blood T cell repertoires in COVID-19. Study context: In each case, the material was cDNA or gDNA derived from T cells, B-cell-depleted T cells, or PBMCs.

Using immunoSEQ multiplex PCR, the repertoire was profiled, and TCRdb retains in-frame clones only, with some absent. This sample carries roughly 230,000 clones, roughly 84% of them seen once, and the ten largest clones take about 3.4%. The receptor was isolated from a man in his fifties or sixties who had recovered from COVID-19. Sample: PBMCs or T cells enriched from blood (not recorded which).

The CDR3 sequence: CASRQGDRPYEQYF. The CDR3 DNA is TGTGCCAGCAGACAGGGGGACCGTCCCTACGAGCAGTACTTC. The chain couples TRBV21-1 to TRBJ2-7; the table assigns TRBD1, which was not confirmed against the DNA. TRBV21-1 is listed as a pseudogene. This CDR3 is built from 14 residues.